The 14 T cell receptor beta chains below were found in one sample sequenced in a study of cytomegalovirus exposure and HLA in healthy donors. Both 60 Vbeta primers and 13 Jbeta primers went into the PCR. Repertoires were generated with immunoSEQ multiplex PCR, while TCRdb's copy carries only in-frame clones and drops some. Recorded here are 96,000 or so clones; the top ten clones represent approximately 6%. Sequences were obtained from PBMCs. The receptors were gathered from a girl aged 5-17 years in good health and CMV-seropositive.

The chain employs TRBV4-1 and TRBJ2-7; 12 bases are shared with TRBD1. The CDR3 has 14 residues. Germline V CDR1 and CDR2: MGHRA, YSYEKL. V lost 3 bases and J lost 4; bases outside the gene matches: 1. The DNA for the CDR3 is TGCGCCAGCAGCCAGGGACAGGGGGCGTACGAGCAGTACTTC. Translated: CASSQGQGAYEQYF.

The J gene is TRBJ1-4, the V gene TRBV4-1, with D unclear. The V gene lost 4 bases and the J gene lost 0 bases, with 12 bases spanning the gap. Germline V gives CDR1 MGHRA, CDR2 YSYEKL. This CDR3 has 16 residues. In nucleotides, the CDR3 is TGCGCCAGCAGCCCGCTAGGCCGGACAACTAATGAAAAACTGTTTTTT. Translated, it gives CASSPLGRTTNEKLFF.

CDR3 in DNA: TGTGCCAGTAGTATCCCCGGGATTGAAGCTTTCTTT. Protein product: CASSIPGIEAFF. The rearrangement joins TRBV19 to TRBJ1-1; D gene uncertain. Trimming removed 3 bases from V and 7 bases from J, with 9 bases in between. This CDR3 is 12 amino acids long. CDR1 and CDR2 from the germline V gene are LNHDA and SQIVND (reference sequence).

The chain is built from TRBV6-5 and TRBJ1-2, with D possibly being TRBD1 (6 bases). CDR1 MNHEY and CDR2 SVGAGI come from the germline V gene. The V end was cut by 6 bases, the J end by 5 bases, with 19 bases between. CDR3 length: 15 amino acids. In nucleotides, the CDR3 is TGTGCCAGCAGCGGAGGGAGGGCAGGGGCGTATGGCTACACCTTC. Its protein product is CASSGGRAGAYGYTF.

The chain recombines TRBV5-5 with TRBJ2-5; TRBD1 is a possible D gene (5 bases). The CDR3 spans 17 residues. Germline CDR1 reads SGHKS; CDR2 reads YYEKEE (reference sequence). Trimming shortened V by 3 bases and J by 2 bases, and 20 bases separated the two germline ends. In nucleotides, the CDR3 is TGTGCCAGCAGCTCGATGGGGCGGATAAAACAACAAGAGACCCAGTACTTC. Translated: CASSSMGRIKQQETQYF.

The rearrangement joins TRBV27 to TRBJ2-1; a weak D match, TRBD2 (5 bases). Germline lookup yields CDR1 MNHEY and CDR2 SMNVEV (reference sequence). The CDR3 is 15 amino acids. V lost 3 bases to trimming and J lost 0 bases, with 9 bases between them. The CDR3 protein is CASSFETTSYNEQFF. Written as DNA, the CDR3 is TGTGCCAGCAGTTTCGAGACTACCTCCTACAATGAGCAGTTCTTC.

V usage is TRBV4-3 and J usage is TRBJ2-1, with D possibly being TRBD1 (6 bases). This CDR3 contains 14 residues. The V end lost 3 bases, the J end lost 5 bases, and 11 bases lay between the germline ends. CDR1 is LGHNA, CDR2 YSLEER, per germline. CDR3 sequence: CASSQVGQNNEQFF. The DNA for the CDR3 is TGCGCCAGCAGCCAGGTCGGACAGAACAATGAGCAGTTCTTC.

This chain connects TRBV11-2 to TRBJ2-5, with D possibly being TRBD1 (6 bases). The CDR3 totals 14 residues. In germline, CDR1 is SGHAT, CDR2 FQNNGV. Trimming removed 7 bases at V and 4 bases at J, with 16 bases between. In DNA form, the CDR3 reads TGTGCCAGCAAAGGTTGGGGGCCTGGAGAGACCCAGTACTTC. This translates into CASKGWGPGETQYF.

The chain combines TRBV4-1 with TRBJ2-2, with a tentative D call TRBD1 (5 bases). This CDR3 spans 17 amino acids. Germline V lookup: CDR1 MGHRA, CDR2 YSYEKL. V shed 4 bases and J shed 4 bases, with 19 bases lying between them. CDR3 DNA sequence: TGCGCCAGCAGCCCCGACAATGAAGGGGCAGGCACCGGGGAGCTGTTTTTT. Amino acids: CASSPDNEGAGTGELFF.

This CDR3 is CASSLRSSWKATNEKLFF. DNA of the CDR3: TGTGCCAGCAGCTTGAGGAGTTCCTGGAAAGCAACTAATGAAAAACTGTTTTTT. This chain connects TRBV5-8 to TRBJ1-4; no firm D call. V was trimmed by 1 base and J by 0 bases, leaving 16 bases between them. Germline lookup yields CDR1 SGHTS and CDR2 YDEGEE. The CDR3 totals 18 residues.

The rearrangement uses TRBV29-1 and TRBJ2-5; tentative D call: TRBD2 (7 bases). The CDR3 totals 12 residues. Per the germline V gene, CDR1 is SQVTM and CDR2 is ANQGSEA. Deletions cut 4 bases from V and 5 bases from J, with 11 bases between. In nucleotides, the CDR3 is TGCAGCGTTGGGGAGGGGGACGAGACCCAGTACTTC. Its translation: CSVGEGDETQYF. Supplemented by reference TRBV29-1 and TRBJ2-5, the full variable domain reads SAVISQKPSRDICQRGTSLTIQCQVDSQVTMMFWYRQQPGQSLTLIATANQGSEATYESGFVIDKFPISRPNLTFSTLTVSNMSPEDSSIYLCSVGEGDETQYFGPGTRLLVL.

The CDR3 here is CASSSWGGQDEGQYF. DNA of the CDR3: TGTGCCAGCAGCTCTTGGGGAGGACAGGACGAAGGGCAGTACTTC. The J gene is TRBJ2-7, the V gene TRBV7-9, with a tentative D call TRBD1 (7 bases). Trimming took 4 bases from V and 9 from J, leaving 22 bases between them. The CDR3 totals 15 residues. The germline V gene has CDR1 SEHNR and CDR2 FQNEAQ (reference sequence).

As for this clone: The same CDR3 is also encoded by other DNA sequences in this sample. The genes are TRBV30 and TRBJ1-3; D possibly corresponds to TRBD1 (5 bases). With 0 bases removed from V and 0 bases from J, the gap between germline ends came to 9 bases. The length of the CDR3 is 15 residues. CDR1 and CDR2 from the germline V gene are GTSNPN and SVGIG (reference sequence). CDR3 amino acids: CAWSVGGSSGNTIYF. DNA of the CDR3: TGTGCCTGGAGTGTGGGGGGGAGCTCTGGAAACACCATATATTTT.

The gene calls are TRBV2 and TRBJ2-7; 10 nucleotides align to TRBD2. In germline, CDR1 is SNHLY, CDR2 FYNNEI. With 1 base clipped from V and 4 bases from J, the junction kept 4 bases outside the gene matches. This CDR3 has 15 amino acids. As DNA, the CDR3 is TGTGCCAGCAGTGAAGGGCTAGCGGGAGTATACGAGCAGTACTTC. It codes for CASSEGLAGVYEQYF.